This paragraph covers one T cell receptor (beta chain) sequence. The sample is drawn from a study of blood T cells in healthy people across ages. Germline V CDR1 and CDR2: SGHTA, FQGNSA. The CDR3 runs to 15 residues. Trimming left V 1 base short and J 6 bases short, with 13 bases between. Combining a sample-barcoded 5' primer with a J-beta primer mix, a second PCR ran for roughly 7 to 11 cycles. A single record per CDR3 protein comes from TCRdb applying MiXCR to the 5' RACE reads. Seen here are 1.5 million to 1.8 million distinct CDR3 sequences, about 42% observed once, and the top ten hold over 3.5%.

This TCR derives from a woman younger than 35 in good health. The chain couples TRBV7-2 to TRBJ1-5, with D uncertain. Sequencing input: blood. The DNA for the CDR3 is TGTGCCAGCAGCTTAGTCGCGAGCGAGGCTCAGCCCCAGCATTTT. Protein product: CASSLVASEAQPQHF.